The next 18 T cell receptor beta chains were all read from a single sample in a study of blood T cell repertoires in COVID-19. Repertoires were generated with immunoSEQ multiplex PCR, while TCRdb's copy carries only in-frame clones and drops some. The data show tens of thousands of clones, roughly 90% seen once. Specimen: peripheral blood. Every receptor here comes from a human donor with active COVID-19. The donor label of this sample is uncertain.

This chain links TRBV7-2 with TRBJ2-3; 9 nucleotides align to TRBD2. The length of the CDR3 is 18 residues. V lost 2 bases, J lost 2 bases, and 11 bases stayed unmatched. Germline V gives CDR1 SGHTA, CDR2 FQGNSA. The CDR3 loop reads CASSLLAGAPAPTDTQYF. DNA of the CDR3: TGTGCCAGCAGCTTATTAGCGGGGGCCCCTGCCCCCACAGATACGCAGTATTTT.

This chain connects TRBV5-1 to TRBJ2-3; a possible D gene is TRBD2 (6 bases). Trimming took 4 bases from V and 1 from J, leaving 16 bases between them. Germline V gene sequence: CDR1 SGHRS, CDR2 YFSETQ. The CDR3 is made up of 16 amino acids. CDR3 amino acids: CASSARETGRTDTQYF. The CDR3 DNA is TGCGCCAGCAGCGCGCGGGAAACGGGCCGCACAGATACGCAGTATTTT.

This clone was detected once. This chain links TRBV3-1 (or the pseudogene TRBV3-2) with TRBJ1-4; D uncertain. Trimming stripped 1 base from V and 7 bases from J, with 7 bases between. Germline V gene sequence: CDR1 LGHDT, CDR2 YNNKEL (reference sequence). This CDR3 contains 13 residues. The CDR3 region is CASSQGRVEKLFF. The DNA of the CDR3 is TGTGCCAGCAGCCAAGGGAGGGTTGAAAAACTGTTTTTT.

The rearrangement links TRBV7-2 to TRBJ2-3, with 12 positions matching TRBD2. The CDR3 contains 13 residues. Germline V lookup: CDR1 SGHTA, CDR2 FQGNSA. Germline trimming cut 7 bases from V and 9 bases from J; bases unmatched to any gene: 5. The CDR3 bases are TGTGCCAGCACGGGACTAGCGGGCCAAACGCAGTATTTT. It is translated as CASTGLAGQTQYF.

The chain links TRBV7-8 to TRBJ1-3; D is perhaps TRBD1 (6 bases). The germline V gene has CDR1 SGHVS and CDR2 FQNEAQ. V was clipped by 0 bases and J by 4 bases, with 13 bases between them. The CDR3 spans 16 residues. The CDR3 DNA is TGTGCCAGCAGCTTAGCGAAACAGGGTGGGGGAAACACCATATATTTT. Translating gives CASSLAKQGGGNTIYF.

The chain recombines TRBV2 with TRBJ2-5; TRBD2 matches 14 bases. CDR1 and CDR2 (germline): SNHLY, FYNNEI. The CDR3 runs 17 residues. After removal of 0 bases from V and 1 base from J, the junction contained 1 base not matched to a gene. For the CDR3, the DNA is TGTGCCAGCAGTGAAGCGGGACTAGCGGGGGCCCAAGAGACCCAGTACTTC. Translation gives CASSEAGLAGAQETQYF.

The rearrangement uses TRBV5-1 and TRBJ2-5; 7 nucleotides align to TRBD1. V lost 3 bases and J lost 3; bases outside the gene matches: 5. The germline V gene has CDR1 SGHRS and CDR2 YFSETQ. This CDR3 contains 14 residues. The CDR3 loop reads CASSSGTAEETQYF. CDR3 sequence (DNA): TGCGCCAGCAGCTCCGGGACAGCTGAAGAGACCCAGTACTTC.

This clone is judged medium-sized. The chain uses TRBV27 and TRBJ2-3, with TRBD1 identical over 9 bases. V gave up 4 bases and J gave up 3 bases; unmatched junction bases: 11. Germline V gene lookup returns CDR1 MNHEY and CDR2 SMNVEV (reference sequence). The CDR3 loop spans 17 amino acids. Here the CDR3 DNA reads TGTGCCAGCAGTTCATCCACAGGGGGCCCCCTTACAGATACGCAGTATTTT. Translation gives CASSSSTGGPLTDTQYF.

The V and J genes are TRBV6-6 and TRBJ2-7; possible D gene TRBD2, 6 bases. The CDR3 contains 12 residues. Germline loops: CDR1 MNHNY, CDR2 SVGAGI (reference sequence). Trimming cost V 5 bases and J 6 bases, with 11 bases left between them. CDR3: CASSPGRGEQYF. DNA for the CDR3: TGTGCCAGCAGTCCCGGGCGGGGCGAGCAGTACTTC.

The chain links TRBV12-3 or TRBV12-4 to TRBJ1-1; D gene unclear. Trimming removed 6 bases from V and 2 bases from J, with 7 bases in between. This CDR3 contains 12 residues. The CDR3 region is CASRLQNTEAFF. In DNA, the CDR3 is TGTGCCAGCAGATTACAAAACACTGAAGCTTTCTTT.

The sample holds a few counts of this clone. The chain joins TRBV10-2 to TRBJ1-5; 8 bases map to TRBD1. The J segment lost 1 base and the V segment lost 6 bases, leaving 29 bases of the junction unmatched. Germline V CDR1 and CDR2: WSHSY, SAAADI. The CDR3 totals 23 residues. The CDR3 DNA reads TGCGCCAGCAGGCCCTCTGTCGAGGCGGACCCAGGGGGCAGGGCTTTAAGCAATCAGCCCCAGCATTTT. Its translation: CASRPSVEADPGGRALSNQPQHF.

The genes are TRBV6-2 or TRBV6-3 and TRBJ2-5, with a weak D call TRBD2 (6 bases). V was pared by 0 bases and J by 5 bases, with 13 bases between. This CDR3 is 15 amino acids long. The germline V gene has CDR1 MNHEY and CDR2 SVGEGT. CDR3 loop: CASSYSIRLEETQYF. The DNA for the CDR3 is TGTGCCAGCAGTTACTCGATTAGACTAGAGGAGACCCAGTACTTC.

V and J are TRBV13 and TRBJ2-2; D possibly corresponds to TRBD1 (6 bases). V lost 1 base, J lost 0 bases, and 9 bases lay in between. Germline values: CDR1 PRHDT, CDR2 FYEKMQ (reference sequence). CDR3 length equals 16 residues. Written as DNA, the CDR3 is TGTGCCAGCAGCTTAGATTCAGGGGCGAACACCGGGGAGCTGTTTTTT. It specifies CASSLDSGANTGELFF.

The chain joins TRBV7-3 to TRBJ2-2, with TRBD2 as a possible D gene (5 bases). Germline V gives CDR1 SGHTA, CDR2 FQGTGA. Trimming took off 4 bases at V and 3 bases at J, with 6 bases between the two ends. This CDR3 region has 13 residues. The CDR3 bases are TGTGCCAGCAGCTACGGGGACACCGGGGAGCTGTTTTTT. Its protein is CASSYGDTGELFF.

The chain combines TRBV2 with TRBJ2-7, with D maybe TRBD1 (6 bases). V lost 6 bases, J lost 2 bases, and 17 bases lay in between. Per germline, CDR1 SNHLY and CDR2 FYNNEI. The CDR3 extends over 15 amino acids. CDR3 amino acids: CASSPVRDKPYEQYF. Written as DNA, the CDR3 is TGTGCCAGCAGCCCCGTCCGGGACAAGCCCTACGAGCAGTACTTC.

This rearrangement joins TRBV10-1 to TRBJ2-7; possibly TRBD1 for D (6 bases). This CDR3 spans 13 amino acids. Germline V gives CDR1 WNHNN, CDR2 SYGVQD (reference sequence). Trimming took 3 bases from V and 7 from J, leaving 13 bases between them. The CDR3, as DNA: TGCGCCAGCAGTGAAAACAGGGAAGAGGAGCAGTACTTC. Translating gives CASSENREEEQYF.

This sequence joins TRBV9 and TRBJ1-2; the match to TRBD1 covers 7 bases. V dropped 4 bases and J dropped 4; count of bases not matched to a gene: 10. Germline assignment: CDR1 SGDLS and CDR2 YYNGEE. The CDR3 runs 15 residues. The CDR3 DNA reads as TGTGCCAGCAGCCCCAGTCCGACAGGGCTCTATGGCTACACCTTC. Translation gives CASSPSPTGLYGYTF.

V is TRBV19 and J is TRBJ1-6; possibly TRBD1 for D (5 bases). CDR3 size: 14 residues. V shed 7 bases and J shed 3 bases, with 10 bases lying between them. CDR1 and CDR2 (germline): LNHDA, SQIVND (reference sequence). As DNA, the CDR3 is TGTGCCAGTATTTCAGGGAACTATAATTCACCCCTCCACTTT. Encoded protein: CASISGNYNSPLHF.